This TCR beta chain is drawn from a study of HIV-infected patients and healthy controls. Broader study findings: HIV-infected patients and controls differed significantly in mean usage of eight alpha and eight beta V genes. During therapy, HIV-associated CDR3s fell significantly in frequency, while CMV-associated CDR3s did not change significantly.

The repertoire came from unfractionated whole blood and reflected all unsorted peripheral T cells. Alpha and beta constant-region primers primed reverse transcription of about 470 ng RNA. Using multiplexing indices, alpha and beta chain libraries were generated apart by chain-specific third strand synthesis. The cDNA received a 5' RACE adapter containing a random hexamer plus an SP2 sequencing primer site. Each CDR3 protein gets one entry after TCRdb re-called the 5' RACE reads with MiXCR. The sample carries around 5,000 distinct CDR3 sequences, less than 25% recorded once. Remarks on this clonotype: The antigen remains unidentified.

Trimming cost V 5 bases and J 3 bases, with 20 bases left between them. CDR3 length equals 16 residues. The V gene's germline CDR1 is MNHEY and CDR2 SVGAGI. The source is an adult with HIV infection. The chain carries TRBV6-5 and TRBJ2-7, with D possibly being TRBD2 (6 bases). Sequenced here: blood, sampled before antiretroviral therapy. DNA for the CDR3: TGTGCCAGCAGTCCTGCCCGCGGGACGTTTAACTACGAGCAGTACTTC. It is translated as CASSPARGTFNYEQYF.